The next 7 T cell receptor beta chains were all read from a single sample in a study of T-cell memory formation after mild COVID-19. TCRdb fed the 5' RACE reads into MiXCR, producing one record per CDR3 protein. This sample has under 300,000 distinct CDR3 sequences, with roughly 10% found just once. Input material: PBMCs or a T cell subset sorted from them (not recorded which). The source is a man between 18 and 35 years old who had mild COVID-19 (a few samples of this study predate the infection). Cell type and time point are not known.

This clonotype appeared many times. The V and J genes are TRBV20-1 and TRBJ2-3; D gene uncertain. This CDR3 comprises 13 residues. The V and J ends lost 3 bases and 4 bases respectively, with 11 bases between them. The V gene's germline CDR1 is DFQATT and CDR2 SNEGSKA (reference sequence). Written as DNA, the CDR3 is TGCAGTGCTAGGACCGCGAGCCCAGATACGCAGTATTTT. Translated: CSARTASPDTQYF.

The J gene is TRBJ2-1, the V gene TRBV20-1; perhaps TRBD1 as D (6 bases). The CDR3 is 15 amino acids. V was trimmed by 1 base and J by 4 bases, leaving 14 bases between them. Germline V gene sequence: CDR1 DFQATT, CDR2 SNEGSKA (reference sequence). DNA for the CDR3: TGCAGTGCTAGAGCCCCAAACAGGGTTTACAATGAGCAGTTCTTC. This gives the protein CSARAPNRVYNEQFF.

The J gene is TRBJ1-4, the V gene TRBV4-3; tentative D call: TRBD1 (6 bases). The germline V and J ends were trimmed by 2 bases and 8 bases, with 18 bases remaining between them. Germline V gene lookup returns CDR1 LGHNA and CDR2 YSLEER. The CDR3 runs 16 residues. The CDR3 DNA follows: TGCGCCAGCAGCCAATCTCCAAGGGGGGCTTACGAAAAACTGTTTTTT. This encodes CASSQSPRGAYEKLFF.

A few counts support this clonotype. The CDR3 DNA reads TGTGCCATCCATCGGGGCACAGATACGCAGTATTTT. Translated: CAIHRGTDTQYF. The chain has TRBV5-4 and TRBJ2-3, with D unclear. Germline V gene data show CDR1 as SGHNT and CDR2 as YYREEE (reference sequence). Trimming removed 9 bases from V and 1 base from J, with 9 bases in between. The CDR3 is 12 amino acids.

In this sample, this clonotype turned up a few times. The chain has TRBV7-2 and TRBJ1-2, with a possible D match to TRBD1 (6 bases). Germline lookup yields CDR1 SGHTA and CDR2 FQGNSA. This CDR3 is 17 amino acids long. V was cut by 2 bases and J by 3 bases, with 19 bases left in between. The CDR3 DNA reads as TGTGCCAGCAGCTTACGTCCTCGGATAGGGGGGGACTATGGCTACACCTTC. This gives the protein CASSLRPRIGGDYGYTF.

This clonotype was seen a few times. The V call is TRBV12-3 or TRBV12-4, the J call TRBJ1-5; maybe TRBD1 (5 bases). The CDR3 contains 14 residues. Deletions cut 3 bases from V and 5 bases from J, with 11 bases between. Here the CDR3 reads CASSLGTLDQPQHF. The CDR3 DNA reads as TGTGCCAGCAGTTTGGGGACCCTCGATCAGCCCCAGCATTTT.

This clonotype was counted ten times or more. The rearrangement joins TRBV7-2 to TRBJ1-4; 9 bases agree with TRBD1. CDR3 size: 16 residues. The junction had 5 bases not matched to a gene; V was cut back by 1 base and J by 5 bases. CDR1 is SGHTA, CDR2 FQGNSA, per germline. The CDR3: CASSLVWGTGNEKLFF. The CDR3 bases are TGTGCCAGCAGCTTAGTTTGGGGGACAGGGAATGAAAAACTGTTTTTT.